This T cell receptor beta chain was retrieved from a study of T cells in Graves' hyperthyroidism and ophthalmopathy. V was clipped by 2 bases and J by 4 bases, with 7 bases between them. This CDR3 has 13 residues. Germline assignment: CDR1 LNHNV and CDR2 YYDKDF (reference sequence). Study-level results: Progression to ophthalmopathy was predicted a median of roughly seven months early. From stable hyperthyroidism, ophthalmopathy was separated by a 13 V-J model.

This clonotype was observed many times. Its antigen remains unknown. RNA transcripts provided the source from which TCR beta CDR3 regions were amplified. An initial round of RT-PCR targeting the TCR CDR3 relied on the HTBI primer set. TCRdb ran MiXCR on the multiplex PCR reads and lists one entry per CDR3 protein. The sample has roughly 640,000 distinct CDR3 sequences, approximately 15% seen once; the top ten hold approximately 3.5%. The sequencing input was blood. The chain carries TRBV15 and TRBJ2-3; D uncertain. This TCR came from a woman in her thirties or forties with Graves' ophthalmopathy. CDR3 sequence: CATSRIPPDTQYF. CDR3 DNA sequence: TGTGCCACCAGCAGAATCCCCCCAGATACGCAGTATTTT.